Here is one TCR beta chain with its context. The target antigen is unknown. From the reads, TCRdb called clonotypes with MiXCR, one entry per CDR3 protein. This sample has over 55,000 distinct CDR3 sequences, with more than 45% found just once. These data are taken from a study of type 1 regulatory T cells. The CDR3 runs to 15 residues. J gave up 1 base and V 4 bases, and 2 bases lay outside the gene matches. Germline V lookup: CDR1 SSHAT, CDR2 FNYEAQ (reference sequence). This TCR derives from a human donor in good health. V and J are TRBV7-7 and TRBJ2-2, with TRBD2 matching 8 bases. Specimen: cultured non-Tr1 T cells, either the whole culture or a sorted T cell fraction (not recorded which). The CDR3 reads CASSYGGGNTGELFF. Here the CDR3 DNA reads TGTGCCAGCAGCTACGGGGGGGGGAACACCGGGGAGCTGTTTTTT.